What follows are 27 T cell receptor beta chains derived from one specimen sequenced in a study of blood T cells in healthy people across ages. The second PCR ran about 7 to 12 cycles with a sample-barcoded 5' primer and J-beta primers. Each CDR3 protein gets one entry after TCRdb re-called the 5' RACE reads with MiXCR. Here the sample spans about 2 million distinct CDR3 sequences, around half being singletons. Input material: blood. These receptor sequences come from a woman between 35 and 50 years old in good health.

The chain couples TRBV7-9 to TRBJ1-2; D not resolved. Deletions cut 5 bases from V and 7 bases from J, with 17 bases between. Germline lookup yields CDR1 SEHNR and CDR2 FQNEAQ (reference sequence). CDR3 length: 14 residues. CDR3 residues: CASSLQSLTSGYTF. DNA for the CDR3: TGTGCCAGCAGCCTACAGAGTCTCACATCTGGCTACACCTTC.

The gene calls are TRBV28 and TRBJ2-6, with D possibly being TRBD1 or TRBD2 (5 bases each). V lost 5 bases and J lost 0, with 11 bases in between. Per the germline V gene, CDR1 is MDHEN and CDR2 is SYDVKM. The CDR3 sequence is 16 residues long. CDR3 loop: CASSPAGSSGANVLTF. CDR3 nucleotide sequence: TGTGCCAGCAGTCCCGCAGGGAGCTCTGGGGCCAACGTCCTGACTTTC.

Here the CDR3 DNA reads TGTGCCAGCAGCCCCCGGCTTTCGGGAAAAGAGACCCAGTACTTC. This sequence encodes CASSPRLSGKETQYF. The rearrangement links TRBV7-8 to TRBJ2-5; tentative D call: TRBD2 (5 bases). Germline loops: CDR1 SGHVS, CDR2 FQNEAQ. There are 15 residues in the CDR3. Trimming took 5 bases from V and 3 from J, leaving 16 bases between them.

In this sample, this clonotype turned up a few times. The rearrangement uses TRBV6-6 and TRBJ1-5; 9 bases are shared with TRBD1. The CDR3 contains 16 residues. The V gene's germline CDR1 is MNHNY and CDR2 SVGAGI (reference sequence). Germline trimming cut 0 bases from V and 5 bases from J; bases unmatched to any gene: 5. Written as DNA, the CDR3 is TGTGCCAGCAGTTACTCGGGGACAGGGACTTATCAGCCCCAGCATTTT. Protein sequence: CASSYSGTGTYQPQHF.

This chain joins TRBV2 and TRBJ2-7; D possibly corresponds to TRBD1 (5 bases). V lost 9 bases, J lost 0 bases, and 9 bases lay in between. Per germline, CDR1 SNHLY and CDR2 FYNNEI. The CDR3 is 12 residues long. DNA of the CDR3: TGTGCCAGTGGGGCGTTCTCCTACGAGCAGTACTTC. It translates to CASGAFSYEQYF. Full variable domain (outside the CDR3, taken from reference TRBV2 and TRBJ2-7): EPEVTQTPSHQVTQMGQEVILRCVPISNHLYFYWYRQILGQKVEFLVSFYNNEISEKSEIFDDQFSVERPDGSNFTLKIRSTKLEDSAMYFCASGAFSYEQYFGPGTRLTVT.

The gene calls are TRBV6-6 and TRBJ1-4; 7 nucleotides align to TRBD1. In germline, CDR1 is MNHNY, CDR2 SVGAGI (reference sequence). The junction had 2 bases not matched to a gene; V was cut back by 5 bases and J by 5 bases. The CDR3 has 13 residues. The CDR3 region is CASSDRVNEKLFF. CDR3 coding DNA: TGTGCCAGCAGTGACAGGGTAAATGAAAAACTGTTTTTT.

The chain links TRBV19 to TRBJ1-5; a weak D match, TRBD1 (5 bases). The CDR3 has 18 residues. Trimming stripped 0 bases from V and 6 bases from J, with 21 bases between. CDR1 LNHDA and CDR2 SQIVND come from the germline V gene (reference sequence). The CDR3 here is CASSIDPPAGPAGQPQHF. CDR3 sequence (DNA): TGTGCCAGTAGTATAGACCCACCGGCGGGGCCAGCAGGTCAGCCCCAGCATTTT.

CDR3 in amino acids: CASSQGTQALNEKLFF. The CDR3 nucleotides are TGTGCCAGCAGCCAGGGGACGCAGGCACTGAATGAAAAACTGTTTTTT. V and J are TRBV11-2 and TRBJ1-4, with D possibly being TRBD1 (6 bases). Germline V lookup: CDR1 SGHAT, CDR2 FQNNGV. The CDR3 runs 16 residues. V dropped 5 bases and J dropped 5 bases, with 18 bases sitting between them.

This clonotype was seen a handful of times. V gene TRBV6-2 or TRBV6-3 combines with J gene TRBJ2-3; D perhaps matches TRBD2 (5 bases). The CDR3 is 14 residues long. Trimming removed 0 bases from V and 6 bases from J, with 10 bases in between. Per the germline V gene, CDR1 is MNHEY and CDR2 is SVGEGT. The CDR3 reads CASSYSRVVDTQYF. The CDR3 DNA is TGTGCCAGCAGTTACTCGCGGGTGGTGGATACGCAGTATTTT.

This clonotype was seen more than once but under ten times. V usage is TRBV7-9 and J usage is TRBJ2-1, with D maybe TRBD2 (5 bases). V was trimmed by 6 bases and J by 6 bases, leaving 12 bases between them. CDR1 and CDR2 (germline): SEHNR, FQNEAQ (reference sequence). This CDR3 has 13 residues. The CDR3 protein is CASRTTVANEQFF. In DNA form, the CDR3 reads TGTGCCAGCAGGACTACAGTAGCCAATGAGCAGTTCTTC.

The rearrangement joins TRBV28 to TRBJ2-7; 9 bases line up with TRBD1. V was clipped by 5 bases and J by 3 bases; unmatched bases: 14. The CDR3 spans 17 residues. Germline V lookup: CDR1 MDHEN, CDR2 SYDVKM. The DNA for the CDR3 is TGTGCCAGCAGTCGAACCCGAGGGACAGGGTCTAACTACGAGCAGTACTTC. This codes for CASSRTRGTGSNYEQYF.

The chain's CDR3 is CASSLLGLGSPLHF. The CDR3 bases are TGTGCCAGCAGTTTGTTGGGGTTAGGATCACCCCTCCACTTT. This sequence joins TRBV12-3 or TRBV12-4 and TRBJ1-6; D not certain. The CDR3 consists of 14 residues. V was pared by 3 bases and J by 10 bases, with 13 bases between.

The J gene is TRBJ1-6, the V gene TRBV2, with a weak D call TRBD1 (5 bases). Germline V gene data show CDR1 as SNHLY and CDR2 as FYNNEI. V lost 10 bases and J lost 7, with 14 bases in between. The CDR3 totals 13 residues. The CDR3 loop reads CAITTGLNSPLHF. The CDR3, as DNA: TGTGCCATCACAACAGGTTTAAATTCACCCCTCCACTTT.

This chain uses TRBV4-2 with TRBJ1-2, with 7 bases matching TRBD1. Trimming at V came to 0 bases and at J to 4 bases, leaving 8 bases not matched to a gene. Per the germline V gene, CDR1 is LGHNA and CDR2 is YNFKEQ. The length of the CDR3 is 16 residues. In nucleotides, the CDR3 is TGTGCCAGCAGCCAAGATCTGAACAGGGGTACCTATGGCTACACCTTC. Translated, it gives CASSQDLNRGTYGYTF.

The rearrangement links TRBV20-1 to TRBJ2-6; D remains unclear. Germline-derived CDR1 and CDR2 are DFQATT and SNEGSKA (reference sequence). The V gene lost 3 bases and the J gene lost 5 bases, with 14 bases spanning the gap. This CDR3 spans 15 amino acids. As DNA, the CDR3 is TGCAGTGCTAGTCCCCGGCAAACTAGGGCCAACGTCCTGACTTTC. Amino acids: CSASPRQTRANVLTF.

This rearrangement joins TRBV15 to TRBJ2-2; tentative D call: TRBD1 (6 bases). Germline loops: CDR1 LNHNV, CDR2 YYDKDF (reference sequence). CDR3 length equals 15 residues. Deletions cut 7 bases from V and 2 bases from J, with 14 bases between. The CDR3 region has the DNA TGTGCCACCAAGGGGGTGAGACTTAACACCGGGGAGCTGTTTTTT. Residues: CATKGVRLNTGELFF.

The rearrangement links TRBV20-1 to TRBJ2-5; D is perhaps TRBD2 (6 bases). The CDR3 contains 15 residues. The ends were cut back, 0 bases at V and 2 bases at J, with 13 bases in the middle. In germline, CDR1 is DFQATT, CDR2 SNEGSKA (reference sequence). The CDR3 DNA reads as TGCAGTGCTAGAGAGGTAGGGACTGCACAAGAGACCCAGTACTTC. Encoded protein: CSAREVGTAQETQYF.

The chain combines TRBV18 with TRBJ2-1; maybe TRBD2 (5 bases). CDR1 and CDR2 (germline): KGHSH, LQKENI. V was trimmed by 2 bases and J by 12 bases, leaving 11 bases between them. This CDR3 is built from 12 residues. CDR3 in amino acids: CASSPEGLGQFF. The CDR3 nucleotides are TGTGCCAGCTCACCAGAAGGACTGGGGCAGTTCTTC.

This clonotype appeared a few times. Germline and junction disagree at one end, which may indicate a read error. The V gene is TRBV11-1, the J gene TRBJ2-6; possibly TRBD1 for D (6 bases). Germline V gene data show CDR1 as SGHAT and CDR2 as FQDESV (reference sequence). The CDR3 has 16 amino acids. For the CDR3, the DNA is TGTGCCAGCACAAGACAGGATCCCTCTGGGGCCAATGTCCTGACTTTC. Its protein is CASTRQDPSGANVLTF. Looking up the rest from reference TRBV11-1 and TRBJ2-6 gives the full variable domain: EAEVAQSPRYKITEKSQAVAFWCDPISGHATLYWYRQILGQGPELLVQFQDESVVDDSQLPKDRFSAERLKGVDSTLKIQPAELGDSAMYLCASTRQDPSGANVLTFGAGSRLTVL.

The gene calls are TRBV7-8 and TRBJ2-3, with D tentatively TRBD1 or TRBD2 (6 bases each). Trimming removed 5 bases at V and 6 bases at J, with 18 bases between. CDR1 SGHVS and CDR2 FQNEAQ come from the germline V gene. The CDR3 is made up of 15 amino acids. CDR3 residues: CASSKDPRGADTQYF. The CDR3 nucleotides read TGTGCCAGCAGCAAGGACCCGAGGGGGGCGGATACGCAGTATTTT.

This clonotype was counted only a few times. V usage is TRBV28 and J usage is TRBJ2-1; D remains ambiguous. The V end was cut by 5 bases, the J end by 8 bases, with 16 bases between. This CDR3 has 14 amino acids. Germline V gene lookup returns CDR1 MDHEN and CDR2 SYDVKM. CDR3: CASSPGRPGHEQFF. CDR3 DNA sequence: TGTGCCAGCAGTCCCGGCCGCCCCGGACATGAGCAGTTCTTC.

This clonotype has only a few counts. This sequence joins TRBV28 and TRBJ2-3, with D tentatively TRBD1 or TRBD2 (6 bases each). The germline gives CDR1 MDHEN, CDR2 SYDVKM. Deletions cut 5 bases from V and 5 bases from J, with 14 bases between. The CDR3 spans 14 residues. The CDR3 protein is CASSLGGPGDTQYF. The CDR3 DNA reads as TGTGCCAGCAGTCTAGGGGGGCCCGGAGATACGCAGTATTTT.

There are a few counts of this clonotype. The V call is TRBV12-3 or TRBV12-4, the J call TRBJ2-5; 14 nucleotides align to TRBD2. J gave up 5 bases and V 7 bases, and 6 bases lay outside the gene matches. This CDR3 contains 15 residues. The CDR3 here is CASTPTSGGAETQYF. The CDR3 DNA is TGTGCCAGCACCCCGACTAGCGGGGGGGCCGAGACCCAGTACTTC.

The rearrangement uses TRBV29-1 and TRBJ2-3, with a tentative D call TRBD2 (5 bases). The CDR3 spans 17 residues. Per germline, CDR1 SQVTM and CDR2 ANQGSEA. Between the trimmed V and J ends, which lost 0 bases and 2 bases, there was a span of 18 bases. The chain's CDR3 is CSVEDLDSSHPTDTQYF. As DNA, the CDR3 is TGCAGCGTTGAAGATCTGGACTCGTCGCACCCCACAGATACGCAGTATTTT.

The chain recombines TRBV25-1 with TRBJ2-5; D gene uncertain. V was clipped by 6 bases and J by 5 bases, with 10 bases between them. Germline V gene data show CDR1 as MGHDK and CDR2 as SYGVNS. The CDR3 runs 12 residues. DNA for the CDR3: TGTGCCAGCAGGGTAATATGGGAGACCCAGTACTTC. Residues: CASRVIWETQYF.

This chain links TRBV20-1 with TRBJ2-1; 8 bases match TRBD2. Germline loops: CDR1 DFQATT, CDR2 SNEGSKA (reference sequence). J was trimmed by 5 bases and V by 7 bases; bases with no gene match: 10. CDR3 length equals 14 residues. CDR3 in DNA: TGCAGTGTCTCCGGGCGGGGGGCCAACAATGAGCAGTTCTTC. Translated, it gives CSVSGRGANNEQFF.

The chain recombines TRBV27 with TRBJ1-5, with D unresolved. The CDR3 spans 13 residues. CDR1 MNHEY and CDR2 SMNVEV come from the germline V gene (reference sequence). Trimming left V 6 bases short and J 7 bases short, with 13 bases between. As DNA, the CDR3 is TGTGCCAGCAGCCTTGGGCCAAGCCAGCCCCAGCATTTT. This encodes CASSLGPSQPQHF.